This T cell receptor beta chain was retrieved from a study of shared clonotypes between healthy human individuals. This table comes from immunoSEQ multiplex PCR, and its TCRdb copy is limited to in-frame clones, with some not included. The sample comprises roughly 1,000,000 clones, around 78% of which are singletons, and approximately 0.52% rests with the top ten. The length of the CDR3 is 16 residues. CDR1 SGHDT and CDR2 YYEEEE come from the germline V gene. V lost 4 bases to trimming and J lost 10 bases; unmatched junction nucleotides: 14. Donation came from healthy HIV-negative adults that had no recent acute infections or vaccinations.

The receptor's source is a man aged 18 to 30 in good health. Some clones in this sample may be carry-over from other donors' samples. Sequenced input: memory CD4+ T cells from PBMCs. As for subset: CD45RA-negative fraction. The V and J genes are TRBV5-6 and TRBJ2-1, with 10 bases fitting TRBD2. CDR3 region: CASSPGGSGRLREQFF. The CDR3 DNA follows: TGTGCCAGCAGCCCCGGGGGTAGCGGGAGGCTACGGGAGCAGTTCTTC.